The TCR beta chain described here comes from a study of cytomegalovirus exposure and HLA in healthy donors. The donors were part of the validation cohort of some 120 subjects. That cohort was separate from the first cohort, which comprised roughly 670 subjects. About this clone itself: What it binds is unknown.

The CDR3 totals 13 residues. Trimming left V 3 bases short and J 4 bases short, with 6 bases between. The V gene's germline CDR1 is MNHNS and CDR2 SASEGT. Whole-study results and caveats: One later analysis, an examination of the 120 or so validation repertoires, found that first-cohort TCR clusters tended to co-occur in them. TCR sequences were mostly rare, though some public TCRs occurred in many donors. A list of 150 to 200 TCR beta chains associated with cytomegalovirus was given.

Assay used: immunoSEQ multiplex PCR; TCRdb lists only in-frame clones, some missing. The table records about 360,000 clones, 86% of them present only once. Source material: PBMCs. This sequence joins TRBV6-1 and TRBJ2-2; no definite D call. This sequence originates from a woman in her late teens or twenties in good health and CMV-seronegative. The CDR3 region is CASSDWPTGELFF. The CDR3 DNA follows: TGTGCCAGCAGTGATTGGCCCACCGGGGAGCTGTTTTTT.